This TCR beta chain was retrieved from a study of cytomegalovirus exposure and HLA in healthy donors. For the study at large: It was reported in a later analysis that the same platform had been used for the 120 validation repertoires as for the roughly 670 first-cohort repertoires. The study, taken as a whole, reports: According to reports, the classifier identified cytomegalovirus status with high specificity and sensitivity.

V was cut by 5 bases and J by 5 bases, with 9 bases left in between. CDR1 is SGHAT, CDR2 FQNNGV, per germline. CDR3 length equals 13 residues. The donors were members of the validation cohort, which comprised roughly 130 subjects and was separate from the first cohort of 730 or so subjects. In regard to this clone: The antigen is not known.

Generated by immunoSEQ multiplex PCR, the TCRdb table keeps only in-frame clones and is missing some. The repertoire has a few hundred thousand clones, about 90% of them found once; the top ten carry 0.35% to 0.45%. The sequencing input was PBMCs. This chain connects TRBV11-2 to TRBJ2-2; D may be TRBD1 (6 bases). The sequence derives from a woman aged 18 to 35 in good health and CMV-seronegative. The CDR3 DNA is TGTGCCAGCAGCCTACAGGGAACCGGGGAGCTGTTTTTT. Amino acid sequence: CASSLQGTGELFF.